Below, 17 T cell receptor beta chains from the same sample are listed, as sequenced in a study of blood T cells in healthy people across ages. Alongside a J-beta primer mix, a sample-barcoded 5' primer served in a second PCR lasting 7 to 11 cycles. Each CDR3 protein gets one entry after TCRdb re-called the 5' RACE reads with MiXCR. Of more than 1 million distinct CDR3 sequences listed, 45% were seen once; the top ten hold approximately 20%. The sample consisted of blood. These receptors all stem from a woman in her sixties in good health.

The chain carries TRBV3-1 and TRBJ2-7, with no clear D. From germline, CDR1 is LGHDT and CDR2 YNNKEL (reference sequence). The CDR3 runs to 13 residues. The germline V and J ends were trimmed by 3 bases and 3 bases, with 9 bases remaining between them. CDR3 DNA sequence: TGTGCCAGCAGCCAGGGATATATCTACGAGCAGTACTTC. Translated, it gives CASSQGYIYEQYF.

J is TRBJ2-1 and V is TRBV5-1; tentative D call: TRBD2 (6 bases). Per germline, CDR1 SGHRS and CDR2 YFSETQ. The CDR3 contains 13 residues. V gave up 4 bases and J gave up 6 bases, with 11 bases separating them. This CDR3 is CASSILGGNEQFF. As DNA, the CDR3 is TGCGCCAGCAGCATACTGGGGGGCAATGAGCAGTTCTTC.

This chain connects TRBV4-1 to TRBJ2-7; 9 bases match TRBD1. The CDR3 contains 16 residues. Trimming at V came to 0 bases and at J to 5 bases, leaving 8 bases not matched to a gene. Germline assignment: CDR1 MGHRA and CDR2 YSYEKL. The CDR3 reads CASSQDTGGRGNEQYF. Here the CDR3 DNA reads TGCGCCAGCAGCCAAGATACAGGGGGCCGTGGTAACGAGCAGTACTTC.

Comment on this clonotype: A junction boundary mismatches the germline segment, possibly from a read error. The CDR3 spells CSARGRAVYERYF. Here the CDR3 DNA reads TGCAGTGCTAGGGGCCGGGCGGTTTACGAGCGGTACTTC. The chain has TRBV20-1 and TRBJ2-7; D ambiguous. The CDR3 consists of 13 residues. The V gene's germline CDR1 is DFQATT and CDR2 SNEGSKA (reference sequence).

This sequence joins TRBV27 and TRBJ2-7; weak D call: TRBD1 (6 bases). The ends were cut back, 4 bases at V and 6 bases at J, with 13 bases in the middle. The CDR3 consists of 13 residues. Germline loops: CDR1 MNHEY, CDR2 SMNVEV (reference sequence). CDR3: CASSSPRGREQYF. CDR3 DNA: TGTGCCAGCAGTTCGCCCAGGGGCCGCGAGCAGTACTTC.

The chain has TRBV20-1 and TRBJ2-3; D is ambiguous. The CDR3 extends over 13 amino acids. The V gene's germline CDR1 is DFQATT and CDR2 SNEGSKA (reference sequence). Deletions cut 3 bases from V and 6 bases from J, with 13 bases between. The CDR3 sequence: CSASQLIADTQYF. DNA for the CDR3: TGCAGTGCTAGTCAGCTTATTGCTGATACGCAGTATTTT.

The table lists this clonotype with a count of one. The CDR3 nucleotides read TGCAGTGCTAGAAATCCTAGCGGGCGTGACACAGATACGCAGTATTTT. The encoded protein is CSARNPSGRDTDTQYF. The rearrangement joins TRBV20-1 to TRBJ2-3; 8 bases align to TRBD2. The CDR3 has 16 residues. Trimming removed 2 bases from V and 2 bases from J; junction bases left unmatched: 9. Germline CDR1 DFQATT, CDR2 SNEGSKA (reference sequence).

This chain links TRBV5-1 with TRBJ2-3; D perhaps matches TRBD2 (6 bases). Germline V lookup: CDR1 SGHRS, CDR2 YFSETQ. With 1 base removed from V and 0 bases from J, the gap between germline ends came to 12 bases. The CDR3 covers 16 residues. CDR3 sequence: CASSLNSGTSTDTQYF. The CDR3 region has the DNA TGCGCCAGCAGCTTGAATAGCGGCACTAGCACAGATACGCAGTATTTT.

The chain combines TRBV5-1 with TRBJ2-3; D unresolved. V lost 4 bases and J lost 6, with 12 bases in between. Per germline, CDR1 SGHRS and CDR2 YFSETQ. This CDR3 has 13 residues. The CDR3 nucleotides are TGCGCCAGCAGCCCTCAGCCGGTGGATACGCAGTATTTT. Translation: CASSPQPVDTQYF.

Notes on this clonotype: A much larger clone differs from this one at a single base, so this may be a read error. The rearrangement uses TRBV2 and TRBJ2-3, with D possibly matching TRBD1 (6 bases). Germline V gene sequence: CDR1 SNHLY, CDR2 FYNNEI. This CDR3 is built from 15 residues. Here the CDR3 DNA reads TGTGCCAGCAGCTTCGACAGGCCCCGCACAGATAAGCAGTATTTT. Residues: CASSFDRPRTDKQYF.

Of note for this clonotype: A much larger clone differs from this one at a single base, so this may be a read error. This chain uses TRBV29-1 with TRBJ2-7; 12 bases line up with TRBD2. Germline V CDR1 and CDR2: SQVTM, ANQGSEA. This CDR3 is 14 amino acids long. The J segment lost 7 bases and the V segment lost 7 bases, leaving 11 bases of the junction unmatched. CDR3 DNA: TGCAGCGGAGGACTAGCGGGACCTACCAATGAGCAGTACTTC. Its translation: CSGGLAGPTNEQYF.

The chain uses TRBV21-1 and TRBJ2-4; TRBD1, the table's D call, was not compared with the DNA. TRBV21-1 is reported as a pseudogene. The CDR3 spans 17 residues. Here the CDR3 reads CASSNGTWGQAKNIQYF. The CDR3 DNA follows: TGTGCCAGCAGCAACGGAACGTGGGGACAGGCCAAAAACATTCAGTACTTC.

This chain connects TRBV21-1 to TRBJ1-5; the table calls TRBD1, which could not be checked here. TRBV21-1 is a pseudogene. CDR3 length equals 17 residues. In DNA form, the CDR3 reads TGTGCCAGCAGCCTCCGGGGACAGACTGTTCGCAATCAGCCCCAGCATTTT. Its protein is CASSLRGQTVRNQPQHF.

There are a few counts of this clonotype. The rearrangement links TRBV5-6 to TRBJ1-4, with 8 bases aligning to TRBD1. Looked up from germline, CDR1 is SGHDT and CDR2 is YYEEEE. Unmatched junction bases numbered 10, after V lost 5 bases and J lost 10 bases. This CDR3 is 14 amino acids long. CDR3 nucleotides: TGTGCCAGCAGAAAGGACAGGGTACGGGGAAAACTGTTTTTT. Protein product: CASRKDRVRGKLFF.

V and J are TRBV4-2 and TRBJ2-3; D unclear. CDR3 size: 14 residues. Germline-derived CDR1 and CDR2 are LGHNA and YNFKEQ. V dropped 2 bases and J dropped 4 bases, with 10 bases sitting between them. The CDR3 DNA follows: TGTGCCAGCAGCCAACCCCGTAACGCAGATACGCAGTATTTT. It is translated as CASSQPRNADTQYF.

The rearrangement joins TRBV29-1 to TRBJ2-3, with D unclear. V was shortened by 4 bases and J by 12 bases, with 11 bases between the two germline ends. The CDR3 has 10 amino acids. Germline V gene data show CDR1 as SQVTM and CDR2 as ANQGSEA. The CDR3: CSVVLSYQYF. CDR3 bases: TGCAGCGTTGTTCTGTCCTACCAGTATTTT.

For this clonotype: The junction does not match germline at one end; this may be a read error. The chain carries TRBV12-3 or TRBV12-4 and TRBJ2-3; no clear D gene. The CDR3 length is 12 residues. CDR3 in amino acids: CVSRVTADTQYF. CDR3 DNA sequence: TGTGTCAGCAGAGTGACCGCCGATACGCAGTATTTT.